The 6 T cell receptor beta chains below all came from one sample that was sequenced in a study of T-cell reconstitution after alpha-beta-depleted transplantation in children. Preparation of the TCRbeta library was carried out with unique molecular identifiers. TCRdb used MiXCR to reprocess the PCR reads, holding one entry per CDR3 protein. The sample shows approximately 430,000 distinct CDR3 sequences, roughly 16% of them seen only once. Here the sequenced sample was PBMCs, mostly from graft donor cells, taken 360 days after TCRalphabeta/CD19-depleted stem cell transplant. All receptors come from a boy younger than two who had a stem cell transplant for Wiskott-Aldrich syndrome, so the T cells may come from the graft donor.

This chain links TRBV7-9 with TRBJ2-3, with D possibly matching TRBD2 (5 bases). Deletions cut 3 bases from V and 5 bases from J, with 12 bases between. CDR3 size: 14 residues. Looked up from germline, CDR1 is SEHNR and CDR2 is FQNEAQ (reference sequence). This CDR3 is CASSFARRGDTQYF. As DNA, the CDR3 is TGTGCCAGCAGCTTCGCCCGACGGGGAGATACGCAGTATTTT.

V is TRBV27 and J is TRBJ1-5; 8 bases map to TRBD1. Trimming at V came to 5 bases and at J to 13 bases, leaving 10 bases not matched to a gene. This CDR3 has 13 residues. Germline V gene sequence: CDR1 MNHEY, CDR2 SMNVEV (reference sequence). CDR3 sequence reads: CASSPTSDRAQHF. The DNA of the CDR3 is TGTGCCAGCAGTCCAACCTCGGACAGGGCTCAGCATTTT.

The sample holds a few counts of this clonotype. V is TRBV19 and J is TRBJ1-6, with TRBD1 matching 8 bases. The CDR3 loop spans 15 amino acids. Germline CDR1 and CDR2: LNHDA and SQIVND (reference sequence). Trimming took 5 bases from V and 9 from J; bases not matched to a gene: 9. The CDR3 loop reads CASSATTGASSPLHF. The DNA of the CDR3 is TGTGCCAGTAGTGCGACGACAGGGGCGTCTTCACCCCTCCACTTT.

A few counts support this clonotype. The chain recombines TRBV7-9 with TRBJ2-5; D unclear. CDR3 size: 15 residues. The germline gives CDR1 SEHNR, CDR2 FQNEAQ (reference sequence). V shed 1 base and J shed 5 bases, with 14 bases lying between them. CDR3 sequence (DNA): TGTGCCAGCAGCTTAGGCAGCAGAGGTAGTGAGACCCAGTACTTC. Protein: CASSLGSRGSETQYF.

This chain uses TRBV7-8 with TRBJ2-3; D might be TRBD2 (5 bases). V gave up 1 base and J gave up 2 bases, with 19 bases separating them. CDR3 length: 18 amino acids. Looked up from germline, CDR1 is SGHVS and CDR2 is FQNEAQ. The CDR3 protein is CASSLGFFAGENTDTQYF. The CDR3 region has the DNA TGTGCCAGCAGCTTAGGTTTTTTTGCGGGTGAGAACACAGATACGCAGTATTTT.

This clonotype was detected only a few times. This chain connects TRBV7-2 to TRBJ2-1, with TRBD2 identical over 7 bases. Germline CDR1 reads SGHTA; CDR2 reads FQGNSA. The CDR3 consists of 16 residues. With 2 bases clipped from V and 4 bases from J, the junction kept 8 bases outside the gene matches. This chain's CDR3 is CASSLSLSSGYNEQFF. CDR3 sequence (DNA): TGTGCCAGCAGCTTATCGTTGTCTAGCGGATACAATGAGCAGTTCTTC.